Sequencing of this TCR beta chain was carried out in a study of cytomegalovirus exposure and HLA in healthy donors. Study results and limitations: Near-uniform donor sequencing depth was presumed by presence/absence analyses. Sequencing likely caused a cluster of highly shared sequence variants. CMV antigen specificity of a few CMV-associated chains was confirmed in vitro. In an earlier analysis, most TCR beta V segments were productive about 87% or about 30% of the time.

The PCR was carried out with 60 Vbeta primers and 13 Jbeta primers. Assay used: immunoSEQ multiplex PCR; TCRdb lists only in-frame clones, some missing. The sample carries 75,000 to 95,000 clones, roughly 78% recorded once. Worth noting for this clone: Its antigen is as yet unknown.

Germline lookup yields CDR1 MNHEY and CDR2 SVGAGI. V was pared by 4 bases and J by 7 bases, with 19 bases between. CDR3 length equals 15 residues. This rearrangement joins TRBV6-5 to TRBJ1-2; D may be TRBD1 (6 bases). This TCR was recovered from a male donor in good health and CMV-seropositive. The sequencing input was PBMCs. The CDR3: CASSLQGTRKSGYTF. Here the CDR3 DNA reads TGTGCCAGCAGTTTGCAGGGGACCCGGAAGAGTGGCTACACCTTC.